Shown below are 16 T cell receptor beta chains from a single sample sequenced in a study of beta chain features in type 1 diabetes. The isolated RNA, all of it, was reverse transcribed, so expressed TCRB transcripts were what got sequenced. The method was immunoSEQ multiplex PCR; TCRdb's version includes in-frame clones alone and lacks a portion of them. Altogether roughly 370,000 clones are present, 14% being singletons, with the ten largest covering 0.03% to 0.04%. The sample consisted of naive CD4+ T cells from blood. The receptors shown here come from a young man in good health.

This clone came up a few times. This sequence joins TRBV11-2 and TRBJ1-3, with unresolved D. The length of the CDR3 is 14 residues. From germline, CDR1 is SGHAT and CDR2 FQNNGV. Trimming took off 3 bases at V and 1 base at J, with 7 bases between the two ends. The CDR3 sequence is CASSFPGSGNTIYF. The DNA for the CDR3 is TGTGCCAGCAGCTTCCCGGGGTCTGGAAACACCATATATTTT.

The genes are TRBV25-1 and TRBJ2-6; no clear D gene. The CDR3 totals 16 residues. The V end lost 5 bases, the J end lost 4 bases, and 15 bases lay between the germline ends. CDR1 MGHDK and CDR2 SYGVNS come from the germline V gene. The CDR3 DNA reads as TGTGCCAGCAGTAAAATGGCCCAAACGGGGGCCAACGTCCTGACTTTC. It codes for CASSKMAQTGANVLTF.

This chain connects TRBV7-9 to TRBJ2-7; D perhaps matches TRBD1 (6 bases). The germline V gene encodes CDR1 SEHNR and CDR2 FQNEAQ (reference sequence). The CDR3 is made up of 13 amino acids. V lost 1 base, J lost 12 bases, and 16 bases lay in between. The CDR3 here is CASSLETGPSPYF. The CDR3, as DNA: TGTGCCAGCAGCTTAGAGACAGGCCCCTCTCCGTACTTC.

V gene TRBV27 combines with J gene TRBJ2-1; D perhaps matches TRBD2 (7 bases). CDR1 and CDR2 (germline): MNHEY, SMNVEV (reference sequence). The CDR3 consists of 17 residues. V dropped 5 bases and J dropped 0 bases, with 17 bases sitting between them. The CDR3 DNA is TGTGCCAGCAGTGAAAGGGGGGGCAGAATCTCCTACAATGAGCAGTTCTTC. Translating it yields CASSERGGRISYNEQFF.

This clone showed up just a few times. This sequence joins TRBV7-9 and TRBJ2-3; 8 bases are shared with TRBD1. The CDR3 is made up of 15 amino acids. Germline CDR1 reads SEHNR; CDR2 reads FQNEAQ (reference sequence). The trim removed 5 bases at V and 2 bases at J, leaving 6 bases unmatched. CDR3 residues: CASSLGQGNTDTQYF. CDR3 in DNA: TGTGCCAGCAGCCTAGGACAGGGCAACACAGATACGCAGTATTTT.

This clone was recorded a few times. The chain combines TRBV5-4 with TRBJ2-3, with 9 nucleotides matching TRBD1. J lost 9 bases, V lost 2 bases, and 10 bases had no gene match. Germline V gives CDR1 SGHNT, CDR2 YYREEE (reference sequence). The CDR3 runs to 15 residues. The CDR3 nucleotides are TGTGCCAGCAGCTTACCGGGACAGGGCCCCGGGACGCAGTATTTT. It codes for CASSLPGQGPGTQYF.

This chain joins TRBV6-5 and TRBJ2-3, with D perhaps TRBD2 (5 bases). CDR1 MNHEY and CDR2 SVGAGI come from the germline V gene. This CDR3 contains 15 residues. The V gene lost 6 bases and the J gene lost 2 bases, with 15 bases spanning the gap. The CDR3 nucleotides read TGTGCCAGCAGCCTCCTAGCAGCACTCACAGATACGCAGTATTTT. Its translation: CASSLLAALTDTQYF.

The chain joins TRBV7-2 to TRBJ2-7; D is undetermined. CDR3 length equals 11 residues. V lost 2 bases and J lost 7, with 6 bases in between. CDR1 SGHTA and CDR2 FQGNSA come from the germline V gene. This CDR3 reads CASSLLQEQYF. The CDR3 region has the DNA TGTGCCAGCAGCTTACTACAAGAGCAGTACTTC.

The chain carries TRBV7-2 and TRBJ1-1; D perhaps matches TRBD1 (5 bases). The CDR3 is 15 residues long. Germline CDR1 SGHTA, CDR2 FQGNSA. V was clipped by 5 bases and J by 1 base, with 14 bases between them. Here the CDR3 DNA reads TGTGCCAGCAGCCCCAATCCCGGGGCGAACACTGAAGCTTTCTTT. This sequence encodes CASSPNPGANTEAFF.

The chain uses TRBV9 and TRBJ2-3; 8 bases line up with TRBD2. With 3 bases clipped from V and 2 bases from J, the junction kept 8 bases outside the gene matches. The germline gives CDR1 SGDLS, CDR2 YYNGEE. There are 16 residues in the CDR3. CDR3 in DNA: TGTGCCAGCAGCGCCGGCGGGGGGACATACACAGATACGCAGTATTTT. Protein: CASSAGGGTYTDTQYF. The variable domain in full, with the rest retrieved from reference TRBV9 and TRBJ2-3, is DSGVTQTPKHLITATGQRVTLRCSPRSGDLSVYWYQQSLDQGLQFLIQYYNGEERAKGNILERFSAQQFPDLHSELNLSSLELGDSALYFCASSAGGGTYTDTQYFGPGTRLTVL.

This clone was found many times. The rearrangement uses TRBV4-3 and TRBJ2-4; a possible D gene is TRBD2 (5 bases). Trimming took 1 base from V and 12 from J, leaving 10 bases between them. Germline-derived CDR1 and CDR2 are LGHNA and YSLEER. The CDR3 sequence is 12 residues long. CDR3 coding DNA: TGCGCCAGCAGCCAAGGGCCTAGCCCTCAGTACTTC. It specifies CASSQGPSPQYF.

This clone showed up just a few times. The rearrangement joins TRBV2 to TRBJ2-3; TRBD2 aligns across 9 bases. Germline V gene data show CDR1 as SNHLY and CDR2 as FYNNEI. CDR3 size: 16 residues. The V segment lost 7 bases and the J segment 3 bases; nucleotides outside the gene matches: 11. CDR3 region: CASISGLAGITDTQYF. The CDR3 DNA reads as TGTGCCAGCATAAGTGGGCTAGCGGGGATTACAGATACGCAGTATTTT.

A few counts support this clone. The rearrangement uses TRBV7-2 and TRBJ2-7; D not certain. This CDR3 spans 14 amino acids. Trimming pared 1 base from V and 4 bases from J, leaving 11 bases between. Per the germline V gene, CDR1 is SGHTA and CDR2 is FQGNSA. The CDR3 spells CASSLDLDEYEQYF. The CDR3 DNA sequence: TGTGCCAGCAGCTTAGACTTAGATGAATACGAGCAGTACTTC.

This sequence joins TRBV5-6 and TRBJ1-1, with unresolved D. This CDR3 has 16 amino acids. The germline CDR1 and CDR2 sequences are SGHDT and YYEEEE. V lost 1 base and J 0 bases, leaving 13 bases between the germline ends. CDR3 sequence reads: CASSLPGLAMNTEAFF. CDR3 DNA: TGTGCCAGCAGCTTGCCGGGTCTCGCGATGAACACTGAAGCTTTCTTT.

The chain is built from TRBV5-6 and TRBJ2-3, with unresolved D. Germline V lookup: CDR1 SGHDT, CDR2 YYEEEE. V was clipped by 0 bases and J by 3 bases, with 5 bases between them. The CDR3 has 13 residues. This CDR3 is CASSLVGTDTQYF. CDR3 coding DNA: TGTGCCAGCAGCTTGGTGGGGACAGATACGCAGTATTTT.

The chain uses TRBV4-3 and TRBJ2-7, with D possibly being TRBD1 (6 bases). This CDR3 spans 15 amino acids. Germline V gene data show CDR1 as LGHNA and CDR2 as YSLEER. Between the trimmed V and J ends, which lost 0 bases and 4 bases, there was a span of 13 bases. CDR3 residues: CASSQDLGRGYEQYF. In nucleotides, the CDR3 is TGCGCCAGCAGCCAAGACTTGGGCAGGGGTTACGAGCAGTACTTC.